A selection of T cell receptor beta chains follows, all from one sample in a study of follicular helper T cells after annual influenza vaccination. The data were produced by immunoSEQ multiplex PCR, yet TCRdb's version contains in-frame clones alone and is incomplete. Among 13,000 to 15,000 clones listed, 84% were seen once. The sequenced sample was CXCR5- memory CD4+ T cells sorted from blood, obtained on the day of influenza vaccination. These receptors were taken from an adult who received the influenza vaccine. Each CDR3 is given with its conserved first and last residue. Fields, in order: D gene, V gene, J gene, CDR3 protein. The D gene is left open where the match is weak.

NA	TRBV6-6	TRBJ2-5	CASSYPGKTQYF
TRBD1	TRBV6-4	TRBJ1-2	CASSGDRSGYTF
TRBD2	TRBV27	TRBJ2-3	CASRGLAGNHTYTQYF
NA	TRBV9	TRBJ1-2	CASSLLQGHGYTF
TRBD2	TRBV5-1	TRBJ2-5	CASRLKGGAQETQYF
TRBD2	TRBV18	TRBJ2-1	CASSPPGLAGDNSYNEQFF
TRBD2	TRBV7-9	TRBJ2-7	CASSLTGLAGHEQYF
NA	TRBV5-1	TRBJ2-3	CASSPALVSKTDTQYF
NA	TRBV18	TRBJ2-2	CASSGFDTGELFF
NA	TRBV6-1	TRBJ1-2	CASSERRNYGYTF
NA	TRBV7-3	TRBJ2-1	CASSLTGTGSSYNEQFF
NA	TRBV11-2	TRBJ1-5	CASSPSGWSNQPQHF
NA	TRBV6-4	TRBJ2-3	CASSDSTTQYF
NA	TRBV5-5	TRBJ2-5	CASSLLGTEETQYF
NA	TRBV10-2	TRBJ2-4	CASSEARQGSRNIQYF
NA	TRBV4-1	TRBJ1-6	CASSPGSPGSYNSPLHF
TRBD2	TRBV5-8	TRBJ2-3	CASSKGLAGVIETDTQYF
NA	TRBV4-1	TRBJ1-2	CASSQPGTYYGYTF
NA	TRBV6-5	TRBJ1-5	CASRPPGSNQPQHF
TRBD1	TRBV10-1	TRBJ2-5	CASSERTGAVETQYF
TRBD1	TRBV15	TRBJ2-7	CATSLDRPRGEQYF
NA	TRBV11-3	TRBJ2-7	CASSSSGQGPYEQYF
NA	TRBV9	TRBJ1-6	CASSVERGTGSPLHF
NA	TRBV6-4	TRBJ1-1	CASSLDADTEAFF
TRBD1	TRBV6-5	TRBJ2-5	CASRLDRARTQYF
TRBD1	TRBV6-5	TRBJ1-1	CASTSRSQGVEAFF
NA	TRBV11-2	TRBJ2-3	CASSFFGFSTDTQYF
TRBD2	TRBV29-1	TRBJ2-3	CSVGAGGVTDTQYF
NA	TRBV2	TRBJ2-1	CASSEFRDNEQFF
TRBD2	TRBV7-3	TRBJ2-3	CASSLSPGGLDTQYF
NA	TRBV6-1	TRBJ2-7	CASSPRVEQYF
TRBD2	TRBV7-2	TRBJ2-5	CASSLNPFSGGLKAGTQYF
NA	TRBV5-4	TRBJ2-2	CASSFTHGDTGELFF
NA	TRBV7-2	TRBJ2-1	CASSLGGTYNEQFF
TRBD2	TRBV18	TRBJ2-3	CASSPAMGAGGSTDTQYF
NA	TRBV4-3	TRBJ1-1	CASSVSGQMNTEAFF
NA	TRBV28	TRBJ1-5	CASSWTGVGQPQHF